This T cell receptor (beta chain) was sequenced for a study of blood T cell repertoires in COVID-19. The overall study: Material from acute and convalescent COVID-19 was sourced from the United States, Italy and Spain.

This CDR3 contains 14 residues. V shed 0 bases and J 5 bases; nucleotides not matched to a gene: 4. The germline gives CDR1 SGHRS, CDR2 YFSETQ. Method: immunoSEQ multiplex PCR; TCRdb's copy keeps in-frame clones and lacks some. The table shows around 330,000 clones, with approximately 89% occurring only once. To note about this clone: The identical CDR3 is also encoded by other nucleotide sequences in the sample.

The sample comprised peripheral blood. The receptor's source is a woman aged 25 to 45 with COVID-19, enrolled during active disease. The chain employs TRBV5-1 and TRBJ1-1; 7 bases fit TRBD1. Written as DNA, the CDR3 is TGCGCCAGCAGCTTGGAACAGGGGCGGACTGAAGCTTTCTTT. It translates to CASSLEQGRTEAFF.